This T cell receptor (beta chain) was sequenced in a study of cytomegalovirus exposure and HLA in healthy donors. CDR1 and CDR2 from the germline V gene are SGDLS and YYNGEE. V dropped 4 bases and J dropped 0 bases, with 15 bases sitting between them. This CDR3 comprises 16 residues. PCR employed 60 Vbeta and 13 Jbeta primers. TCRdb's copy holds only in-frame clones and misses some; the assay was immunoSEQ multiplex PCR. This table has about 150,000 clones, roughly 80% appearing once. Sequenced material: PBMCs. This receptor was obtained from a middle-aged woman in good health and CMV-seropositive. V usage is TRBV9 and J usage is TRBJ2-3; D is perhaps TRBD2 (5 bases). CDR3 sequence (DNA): TGTGCCAGCAGCCCAAGGACTGTATCTAGCACAGATACGCAGTATTTT. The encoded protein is CASSPRTVSSTDTQYF.